The clone carrying this T cell receptor beta chain was counted a few times. Sequencing used immunoSEQ multiplex PCR; TCRdb keeps in-frame clones, though not all of them. The sample yields about 210,000 clones, around four fifths seen once. The length of the CDR3 is 13 residues. V was clipped by 7 bases and J by 6 bases, with 15 bases between them. Germline V gene lookup returns CDR1 MNHEY and CDR2 SVGAGI. This entry belongs to a study of blood T cell repertoires in COVID-19. This clonotype was obtained from a woman aged 45-59 years with active or convalescent COVID-19. The chain couples TRBV6-5 to TRBJ1-1, with D possibly TRBD1 on 5 matching bases. The sequencing sample was made of peripheral blood. The CDR3 region is CASIRPGPPEAFF. The CDR3 DNA reads TGTGCCAGCATTCGCCCAGGGCCTCCTGAAGCTTTCTTT.